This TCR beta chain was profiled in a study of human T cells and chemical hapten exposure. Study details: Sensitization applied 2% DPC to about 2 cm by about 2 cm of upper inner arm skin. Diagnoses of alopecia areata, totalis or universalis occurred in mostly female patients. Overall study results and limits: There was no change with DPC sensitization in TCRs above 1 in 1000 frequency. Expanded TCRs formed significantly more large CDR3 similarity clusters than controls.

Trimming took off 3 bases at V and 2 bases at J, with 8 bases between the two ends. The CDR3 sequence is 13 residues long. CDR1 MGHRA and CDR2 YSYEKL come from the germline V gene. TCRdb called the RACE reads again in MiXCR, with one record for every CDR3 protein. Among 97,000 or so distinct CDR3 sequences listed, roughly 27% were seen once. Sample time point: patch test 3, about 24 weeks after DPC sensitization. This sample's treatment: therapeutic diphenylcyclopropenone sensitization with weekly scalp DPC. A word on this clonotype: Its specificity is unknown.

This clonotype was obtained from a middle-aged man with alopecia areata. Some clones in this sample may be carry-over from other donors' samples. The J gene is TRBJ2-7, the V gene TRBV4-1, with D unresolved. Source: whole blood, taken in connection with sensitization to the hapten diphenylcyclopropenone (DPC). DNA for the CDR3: TGCGCCAGCAGCCATCAGGATGCCTACGAGCAGTACTTC. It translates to CASSHQDAYEQYF.